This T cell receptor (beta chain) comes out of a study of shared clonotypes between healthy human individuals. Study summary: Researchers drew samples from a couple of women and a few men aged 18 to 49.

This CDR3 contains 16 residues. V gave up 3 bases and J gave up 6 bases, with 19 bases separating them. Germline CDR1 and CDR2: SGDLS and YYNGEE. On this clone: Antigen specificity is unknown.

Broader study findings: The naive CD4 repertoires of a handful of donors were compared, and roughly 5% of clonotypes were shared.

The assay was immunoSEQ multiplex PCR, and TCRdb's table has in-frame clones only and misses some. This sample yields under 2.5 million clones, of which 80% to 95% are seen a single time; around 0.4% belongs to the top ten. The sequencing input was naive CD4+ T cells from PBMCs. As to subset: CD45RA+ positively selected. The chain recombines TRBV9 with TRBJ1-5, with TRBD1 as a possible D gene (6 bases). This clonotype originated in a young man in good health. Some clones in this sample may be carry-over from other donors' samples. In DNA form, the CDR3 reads TGTGCCAGCAGCGGGTTGTGGGTTCAGGGGAGTCAGCCCCAGCATTTT. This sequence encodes CASSGLWVQGSQPQHF.